The 7 T cell receptor beta chains given below trace back to one sample, sequenced in a study of blood T cell repertoires in COVID-19. The assay was immunoSEQ multiplex PCR, and TCRdb's table has in-frame clones only and misses some. This table has about 70,000 clones, more than 75% appearing once. The sample consisted of peripheral blood. All receptors derive from a human donor in a cohort sampled during active COVID-19.

The chain combines TRBV28 with TRBJ1-2; TRBD1 aligns across 8 bases. V dropped 6 bases and J dropped 3; count of bases not matched to a gene: 15. Looked up from germline, CDR1 is MDHEN and CDR2 is SYDVKM. This CDR3 spans 17 amino acids. CDR3 in amino acids: CASRAGTGSRGDYGYTF. In DNA form, the CDR3 reads TGTGCCAGCAGGGCCGGGACAGGCTCCCGAGGGGACTATGGCTACACCTTC.

The chain is built from TRBV6-5 and TRBJ1-1; the match to TRBD1 covers 7 bases. With 8 bases clipped from V and 5 bases from J, the junction kept 14 bases outside the gene matches. CDR3 length: 15 amino acids. Germline CDR1 MNHEY, CDR2 SVGAGI. The CDR3 reads CASFRDSYLGTEAFF. The CDR3 nucleotides are TGTGCCAGCTTCCGGGACAGCTACCTGGGGACTGAAGCTTTCTTT.

The chain uses TRBV25-1 and TRBJ2-5, with D possibly TRBD2 on 6 matching bases. Germline V CDR1 and CDR2: MGHDK, SYGVNS. V was pared by 7 bases and J by 5 bases, with 17 bases between. The CDR3 runs 14 residues. Here the CDR3 DNA reads TGTGCCAGCAACCCCCCCGGGGAGGTCGAGACCCAGTACTTC. It codes for CASNPPGEVETQYF.

The chain uses TRBV19 and TRBJ2-7; the match to TRBD2 covers 9 bases. Per the germline V gene, CDR1 is LNHDA and CDR2 is SQIVND (reference sequence). V dropped 0 bases and J dropped 6; count of bases not matched to a gene: 6. The CDR3 is 15 amino acids. The CDR3: CASSIDGTSHLEQYF. The CDR3 DNA reads as TGTGCCAGTAGTATAGATGGGACTAGCCACCTCGAGCAGTACTTC.

The J gene is TRBJ2-5, the V gene TRBV5-1, with D unresolved. V lost 2 bases to trimming and J lost 0 bases, with 5 bases between them. This CDR3 has 13 residues. Germline V gene sequence: CDR1 SGHRS, CDR2 YFSETQ. CDR3 in amino acids: CASSFPNQETQYF. CDR3 bases: TGCGCCAGCAGCTTCCCCAACCAAGAGACCCAGTACTTC.

V and J are TRBV20-1 and TRBJ2-7, with D perhaps TRBD2 (5 bases). Trimming removed 3 bases from V and 0 bases from J, with 12 bases in between. CDR1 is DFQATT and CDR2 is SNEGSKA in the germline V gene (reference sequence). The CDR3 has 14 amino acids. CDR3 nucleotide sequence: TGCAGTGCTAGTGGACTCATCCTCTCCTACGAGCAGTACTTC. The encoded protein is CSASGLILSYEQYF.

This chain links TRBV21-1 with TRBJ2-3; TRBD2 is taken as the D call from the table, unchecked against the DNA. TRBV21-1 is a recognized pseudogene. The CDR3 is made up of 14 amino acids. The CDR3 coding sequence is TGTGCCAGCAGCTGGTCGGTTGGCACAGATACGCAGTATTTT. It encodes CASSWSVGTDTQYF.